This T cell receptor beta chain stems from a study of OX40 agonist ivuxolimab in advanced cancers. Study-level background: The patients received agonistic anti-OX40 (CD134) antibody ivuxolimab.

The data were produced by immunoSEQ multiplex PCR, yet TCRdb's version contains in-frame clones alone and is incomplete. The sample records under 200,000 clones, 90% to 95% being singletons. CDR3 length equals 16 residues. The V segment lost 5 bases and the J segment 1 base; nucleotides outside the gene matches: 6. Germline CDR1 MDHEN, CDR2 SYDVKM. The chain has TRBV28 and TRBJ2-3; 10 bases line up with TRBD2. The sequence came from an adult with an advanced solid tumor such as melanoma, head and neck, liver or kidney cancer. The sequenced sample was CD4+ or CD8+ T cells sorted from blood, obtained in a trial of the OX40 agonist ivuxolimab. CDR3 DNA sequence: TGTGCCAGCAGTCACAGCGGGAGGGGGGGCACAGATACGCAGTATTTT. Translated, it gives CASSHSGRGGTDTQYF.